These 10 T cell receptor beta chains originate from one sample sequenced in a study of blood T cell repertoires in COVID-19 (TCRdb year 2020). The method was the immunoSEQ multiplex PCR assay. TCRdb re-hosts the immuneACCESS table, in-frame sequences only. Its copies lack some clones; in the studies checked, an unresolved V gene accounts for under half of them, and the cause for the rest is not known. This sample is represented by about 280,000 clones; around 90% of them were singletons. In total, the top ten clones hold about 9.8% of the sample. The sequenced sample was peripheral blood. These receptors were obtained from a man aged 18 to 30 with active or convalescent COVID-19.

This chain links TRBV7-8 with TRBJ2-2, with 11 positions matching TRBD1. CDR1 and CDR2 (germline): SGHVS, FQNEAQ. The CDR3 loop spans 15 amino acids. V dropped 3 bases and J dropped 4; count of bases not matched to a gene: 1. DNA for the CDR3: TGTGCCAGCAGCTTTGGGACAGGGGGCACCGGGGAGCTGTTTTTT. Its translation is CASSFGTGGTGELFF.

Comment on this clone: The junction departs from germline at one end; a sequencing error may be responsible. The chain uses TRBV9 and TRBJ2-5; TRBD1 aligns across 10 bases. Germline-derived CDR1 and CDR2 are SGDLS and YYNGEE. CDR3 length: 15 residues. In DNA, the CDR3 is TGTGCCAGCAGCGCAAGACAGGGGGCTCAAGGGACCCAGTACTTC. Translated, it gives CASSARQGAQGTQYF.

V is TRBV18 and J is TRBJ1-6; the match to TRBD1 covers 7 bases. Germline values: CDR1 KGHSH, CDR2 LQKENI. The CDR3 totals 14 residues. The V gene end was trimmed by 6 bases and the J gene end by 7 bases; junction bases not matched to a gene: 6. DNA of the CDR3: TGTGCCAGCTCCCGCCGGGACAGCAATTCACCCCTCCACTTT. This encodes CASSRRDSNSPLHF.

V usage is TRBV6-5 and J usage is TRBJ2-7; no reliable D call. CDR3 length: 14 amino acids. V lost 0 bases, J lost 1 base, and 7 bases lay in between. CDR1 is MNHEY, CDR2 SVGAGI, per germline. The CDR3 is CASSYSVRSYEQYF. The DNA of the CDR3 is TGTGCCAGCAGTTACTCGGTCAGGTCCTACGAGCAGTACTTC.

The V call is TRBV2, the J call TRBJ1-2, with 8 bases matching TRBD1. The junction had 7 bases not matched to a gene; V was cut back by 4 bases and J by 0 bases. Germline assignment: CDR1 SNHLY and CDR2 FYNNEI. The CDR3 is 16 residues long. CDR3: CASSGGQDFPNYGYTF. In nucleotides, the CDR3 is TGTGCCAGCAGTGGGGGACAGGATTTCCCTAACTATGGCTACACCTTC.

This clone showed up just a few times. The V call is TRBV7-8, the J call TRBJ2-5; 7 bases line up with TRBD1. Trimming removed 5 bases from V and 4 bases from J; junction bases left unmatched: 4. This CDR3 has 13 residues. CDR1 is SGHVS, CDR2 FQNEAQ, per germline. The DNA for the CDR3 is TGTGCCAGCAGCGAGGACAGGCTAGAGACCCAGTACTTC. Translating gives CASSEDRLETQYF.

This clone was counted between two and nine times. This chain uses TRBV11-3 with TRBJ1-2; TRBD1 might be the D (5 bases). The CDR3 spans 16 residues. V dropped 5 bases and J dropped 2 bases, with 18 bases sitting between them. Germline lookup yields CDR1 SGHNT and CDR2 YENEEA. CDR3 loop: CASSQPVRGPNYGYTF. The CDR3 DNA reads as TGTGCCAGCAGCCAACCGGTAAGGGGCCCCAACTATGGCTACACCTTC.

The rearrangement joins TRBV9 to TRBJ1-4, with D unresolved. V was cut by 5 bases and J by 0 bases, with 8 bases left in between. Germline loops: CDR1 SGDLS, CDR2 YYNGEE. CDR3 length: 14 amino acids. The CDR3 DNA follows: TGTGCCAGCAGTGGGGAGACAACTAATGAAAAACTGTTTTTT. Its translation is CASSGETTNEKLFF.

The J gene is TRBJ2-7, the V gene TRBV3-1 (or the pseudogene TRBV3-2), with D perhaps matching TRBD1 (5 bases). V was clipped by 4 bases and J by 6 bases, with 22 bases between them. Germline V gene lookup returns CDR1 LGHDT and CDR2 YNNKEL (reference sequence). The CDR3 contains 16 residues. The CDR3, as DNA: TGTGCCAGCAGCCCCCCCTTGAGAACAGGCGCCTCCGAGCAGTACTTC. It translates to CASSPPLRTGASEQYF.

This clone was counted between two and nine times. The chain is built from TRBV6-5 and TRBJ1-2; D might be TRBD1 (5 bases). Trimming cost V 0 bases and J 5 bases, with 7 bases left between them. CDR3 length: 13 residues. From germline, CDR1 is MNHEY and CDR2 SVGAGI. In DNA, the CDR3 is TGTGCCAGCAGTTACTCGACAGATTATGGCTACACCTTC. As protein: CASSYSTDYGYTF.